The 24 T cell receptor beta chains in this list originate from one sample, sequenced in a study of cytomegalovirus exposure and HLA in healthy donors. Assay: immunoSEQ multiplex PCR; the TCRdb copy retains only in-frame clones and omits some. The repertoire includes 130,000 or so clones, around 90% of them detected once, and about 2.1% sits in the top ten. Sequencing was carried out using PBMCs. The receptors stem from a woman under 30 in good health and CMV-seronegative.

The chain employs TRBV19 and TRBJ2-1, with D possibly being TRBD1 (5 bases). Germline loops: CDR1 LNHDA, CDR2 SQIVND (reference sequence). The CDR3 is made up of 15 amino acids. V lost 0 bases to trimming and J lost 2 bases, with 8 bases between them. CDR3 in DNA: TGTGCCAGTAGTATAGAACCAGGGACCTACAATGAGCAGTTCTTC. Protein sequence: CASSIEPGTYNEQFF.

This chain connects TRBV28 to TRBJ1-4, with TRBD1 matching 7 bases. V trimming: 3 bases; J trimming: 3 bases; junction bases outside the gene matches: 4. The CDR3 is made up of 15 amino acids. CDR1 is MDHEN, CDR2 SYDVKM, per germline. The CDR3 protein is CASSFEGTANEKLFF. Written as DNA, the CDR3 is TGTGCCAGCAGTTTCGAGGGGACAGCTAATGAAAAACTGTTTTTT. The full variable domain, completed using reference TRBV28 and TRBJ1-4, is DVKVTQSSRYLVKRTGEKVFLECVQDMDHENMFWYRQDPGLGLRLIYFSYDVKMKEKGDIPEGYSVSREKKERFSLILESASTNQTSMYLCASSFEGTANEKLFFGSGTQLSVL.

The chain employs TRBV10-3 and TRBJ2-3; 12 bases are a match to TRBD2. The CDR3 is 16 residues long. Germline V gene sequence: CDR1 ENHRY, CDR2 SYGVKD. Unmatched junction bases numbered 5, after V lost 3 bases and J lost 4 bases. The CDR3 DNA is TGTGCCATCAGTGATACTAGCGGGGGGCAACCAGATACGCAGTATTTT. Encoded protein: CAISDTSGGQPDTQYF.

The CDR3 loop is CASNLRGISEKLFF. CDR3 coding DNA: TGTGCCAGCAACCTGCGCGGTATATCCGAAAAACTGTTTTTT. The chain is built from TRBV2 and TRBJ1-4; D remains ambiguous. The CDR3 extends over 14 amino acids. Trimming removed 7 bases at V and 8 bases at J, with 17 bases between. Per the germline V gene, CDR1 is SNHLY and CDR2 is FYNNEI.

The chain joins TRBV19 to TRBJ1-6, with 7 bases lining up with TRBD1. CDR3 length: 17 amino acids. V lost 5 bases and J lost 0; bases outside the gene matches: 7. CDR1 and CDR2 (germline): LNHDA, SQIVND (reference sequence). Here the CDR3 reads CASSPGQKSSYNSPLHF. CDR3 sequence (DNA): TGTGCCAGTAGTCCGGGACAGAAAAGCTCCTATAATTCACCCCTCCACTTT.

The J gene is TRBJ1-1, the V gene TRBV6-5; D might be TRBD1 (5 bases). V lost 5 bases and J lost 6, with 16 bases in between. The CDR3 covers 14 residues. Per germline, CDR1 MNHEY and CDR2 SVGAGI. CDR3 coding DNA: TGTGCCAGCAGTGTCAGGGCGCTTTTCCCTGAAGCTTTCTTT. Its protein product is CASSVRALFPEAFF.

The CDR3 protein is CASSGRGTGPSGDEQFF. CDR3 nucleotide sequence: TGTGCCAGCAGTGGAAGAGGGACAGGGCCTAGTGGTGATGAGCAGTTCTTC. The J gene is TRBJ2-1, the V gene TRBV6-1; 9 nucleotides line up with TRBD1. Germline V lookup: CDR1 MNHNS, CDR2 SASEGT. V dropped 4 bases and J dropped 8; count of bases not matched to a gene: 15. There are 17 residues in the CDR3.

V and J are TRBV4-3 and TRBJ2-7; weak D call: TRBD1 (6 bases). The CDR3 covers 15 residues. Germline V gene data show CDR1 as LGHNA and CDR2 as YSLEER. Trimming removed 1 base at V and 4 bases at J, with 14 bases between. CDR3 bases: TGCGCCAGCAGCCAAGGTCCGGGACAATCGTACGAGCAGTACTTC. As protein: CASSQGPGQSYEQYF.

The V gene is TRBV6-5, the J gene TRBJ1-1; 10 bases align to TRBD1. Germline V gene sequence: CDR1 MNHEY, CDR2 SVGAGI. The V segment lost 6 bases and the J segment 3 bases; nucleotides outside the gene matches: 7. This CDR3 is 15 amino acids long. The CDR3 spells CASSRDRGRDTEAFF. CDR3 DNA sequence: TGTGCCAGCAGCCGGGACAGGGGTAGGGACACTGAAGCTTTCTTT.

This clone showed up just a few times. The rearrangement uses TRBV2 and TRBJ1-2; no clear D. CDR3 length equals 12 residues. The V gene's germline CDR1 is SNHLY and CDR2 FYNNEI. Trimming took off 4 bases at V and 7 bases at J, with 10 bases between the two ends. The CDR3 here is CASSGTGSGYTF. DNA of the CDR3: TGTGCCAGCAGTGGGACGGGGTCTGGCTACACCTTC.

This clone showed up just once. CDR3 coding DNA: TGCGCCAGCAGCTTGGGGGGGCCGGGCACTGAAGCTTTCTTT. This sequence encodes CASSLGGPGTEAFF. The gene calls are TRBV5-1 and TRBJ1-1; weak D call: TRBD1 (6 bases). This CDR3 contains 14 residues. Trimming took 0 bases from V and 4 from J, leaving 10 bases between them. Germline values: CDR1 SGHRS, CDR2 YFSETQ.

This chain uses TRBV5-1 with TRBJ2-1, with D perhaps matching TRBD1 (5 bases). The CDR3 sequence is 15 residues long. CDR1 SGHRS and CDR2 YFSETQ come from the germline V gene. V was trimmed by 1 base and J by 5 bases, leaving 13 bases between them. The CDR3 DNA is TGCGCCAGCAGCTTGACAGGTCAAGGACACAATGAGCAGTTCTTC. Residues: CASSLTGQGHNEQFF.

The CDR3, as DNA: TGCGCCAGCAGCTTGGCACAGGTCCCGGCTAGGGAGCTGTTTTTT. Translating gives CASSLAQVPARELFF. The J gene is TRBJ2-2, the V gene TRBV5-1, with D tentatively TRBD1 (5 bases). This CDR3 contains 15 residues. V dropped 0 bases and J dropped 9 bases, with 15 bases sitting between them. Germline values: CDR1 SGHRS, CDR2 YFSETQ.

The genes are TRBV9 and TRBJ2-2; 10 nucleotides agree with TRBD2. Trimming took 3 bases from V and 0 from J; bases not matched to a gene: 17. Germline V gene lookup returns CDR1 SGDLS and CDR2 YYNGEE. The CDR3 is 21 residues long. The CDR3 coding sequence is TGTGCCAGCAGCGCCGAGGGGGGACTAGCGCATGACCTAACGAACACCGGGGAGCTGTTTTTT. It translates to CASSAEGGLAHDLTNTGELFF.

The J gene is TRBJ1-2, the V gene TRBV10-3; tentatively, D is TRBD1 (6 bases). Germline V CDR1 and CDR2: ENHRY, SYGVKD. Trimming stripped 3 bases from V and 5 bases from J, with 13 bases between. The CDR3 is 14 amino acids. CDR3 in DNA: TGTGCCATCAGTGATGTTTCAACAGGGTATGGCTACACCTTC. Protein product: CAISDVSTGYGYTF.

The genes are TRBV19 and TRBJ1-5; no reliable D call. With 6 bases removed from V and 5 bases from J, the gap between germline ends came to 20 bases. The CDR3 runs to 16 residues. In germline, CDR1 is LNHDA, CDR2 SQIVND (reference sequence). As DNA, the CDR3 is TGTGCCAGTAGATCAGATCCTCTCTTGTCGTATCAGCCCCAGCATTTT. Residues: CASRSDPLLSYQPQHF.

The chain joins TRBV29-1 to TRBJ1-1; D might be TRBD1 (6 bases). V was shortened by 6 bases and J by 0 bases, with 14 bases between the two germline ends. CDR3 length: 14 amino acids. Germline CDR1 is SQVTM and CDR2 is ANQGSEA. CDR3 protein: CSVGQRLMNTEAFF. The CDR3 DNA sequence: TGCAGCGTAGGACAGAGACTAATGAACACTGAAGCTTTCTTT.

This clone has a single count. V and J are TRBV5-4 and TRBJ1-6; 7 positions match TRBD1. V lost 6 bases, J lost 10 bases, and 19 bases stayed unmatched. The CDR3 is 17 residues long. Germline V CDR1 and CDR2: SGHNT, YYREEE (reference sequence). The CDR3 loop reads CASTDARSDRVRSPLHF. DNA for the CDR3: TGTGCCAGCACCGACGCCAGAAGTGACAGGGTTCGATCACCCCTCCACTTT.

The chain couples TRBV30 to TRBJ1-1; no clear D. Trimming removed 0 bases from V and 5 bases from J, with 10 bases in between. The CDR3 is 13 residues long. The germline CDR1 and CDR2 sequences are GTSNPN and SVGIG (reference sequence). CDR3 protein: CAWSVRGRTEAFF. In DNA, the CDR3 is TGTGCCTGGAGTGTTCGAGGGAGGACTGAAGCTTTCTTT.

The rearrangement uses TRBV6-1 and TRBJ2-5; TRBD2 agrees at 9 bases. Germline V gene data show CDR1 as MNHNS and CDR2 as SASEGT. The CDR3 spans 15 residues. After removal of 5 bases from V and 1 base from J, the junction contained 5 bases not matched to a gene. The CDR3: CASSTLAGSQETQYF. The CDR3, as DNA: TGTGCCAGCAGTACTCTAGCGGGGAGCCAAGAGACCCAGTACTTC.

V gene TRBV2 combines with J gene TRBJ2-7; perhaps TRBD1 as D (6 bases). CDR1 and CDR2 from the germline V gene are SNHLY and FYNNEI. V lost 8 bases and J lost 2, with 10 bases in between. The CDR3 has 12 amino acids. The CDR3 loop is CASLGGTYEQYF. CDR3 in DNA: TGTGCCAGCTTAGGGGGAACCTACGAGCAGTACTTC.

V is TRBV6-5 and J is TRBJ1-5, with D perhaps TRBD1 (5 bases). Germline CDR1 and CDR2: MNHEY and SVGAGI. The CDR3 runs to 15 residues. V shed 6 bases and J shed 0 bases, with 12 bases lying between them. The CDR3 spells CASSPWGDSNQPQHF. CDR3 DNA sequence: TGTGCCAGCAGCCCATGGGGGGATAGCAATCAGCCCCAGCATTTT.

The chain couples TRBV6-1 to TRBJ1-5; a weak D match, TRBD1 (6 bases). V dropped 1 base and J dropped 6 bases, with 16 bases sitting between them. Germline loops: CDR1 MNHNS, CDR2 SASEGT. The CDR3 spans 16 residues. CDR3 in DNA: TGTGCCAGCAGTGAAGGGTGGCAGGGGAGTACTCAGCCCCAGCATTTT. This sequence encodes CASSEGWQGSTQPQHF.

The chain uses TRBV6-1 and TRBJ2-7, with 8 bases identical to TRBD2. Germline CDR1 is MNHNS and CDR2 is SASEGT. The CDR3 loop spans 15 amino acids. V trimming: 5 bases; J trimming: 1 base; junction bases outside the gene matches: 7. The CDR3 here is CASSWGSGASYEQYF. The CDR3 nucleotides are TGTGCCAGCAGTTGGGGTAGCGGGGCTTCCTACGAGCAGTACTTC.